The 3 T cell receptor beta chains below all came from one sample that was sequenced in a study of high-grade serous ovarian cancer treatment subgroups. The protocol was immunoSEQ multiplex PCR, while the TCRdb copy is restricted to in-frame clones and leaves out a portion. The sample has around 37,000 clones, roughly 83% seen once. The tumor samples were collected prior to definitive surgery or chemotherapy. The sequenced sample consisted of tumor tissue. The source of these receptors is a human donor with high-grade serous ovarian cancer.

The V call is TRBV18, the J call TRBJ2-2, with D perhaps matching TRBD1 or TRBD2 (7 bases each). Germline V gene sequence: CDR1 KGHSH, CDR2 LQKENI. The CDR3 loop spans 16 amino acids. Deletions cut 8 bases from V and 4 bases from J, with 20 bases between. CDR3 loop: CASRARQGGSTGELFF. The CDR3 coding sequence is TGTGCCAGCCGAGCAAGACAGGGAGGGAGCACCGGGGAGCTGTTTTTT. The full variable domain, completed using reference TRBV18 and TRBJ2-2, is NAGVMQNPRHLVRRRGQEARLRCSPMKGHSHVYWYRQLPEEGLKFMVYLQKENIIDESGMPKERFSAEFPKEGPSILRIQQVVRGDSAAYFCASRARQGGSTGELFFGEGSRLTVL.

This clone appeared a few times. The chain carries TRBV5-4 and TRBJ1-2, with a tentative D call TRBD1 (5 bases). The CDR3 totals 13 residues. Germline CDR1 is SGHNT and CDR2 is YYREEE (reference sequence). V was pared by 3 bases and J by 4 bases, with 10 bases between. The CDR3 loop reads CASSSGGTYGYTF. The CDR3 nucleotides read TGTGCCAGCAGCTCCGGGGGTACCTATGGCTACACCTTC.

The V gene is TRBV10-3, the J gene TRBJ2-7; 8 bases fit TRBD2. CDR1 ENHRY and CDR2 SYGVKD come from the germline V gene. The CDR3 is made up of 16 amino acids. V lost 6 bases to trimming and J lost 2 bases; unmatched junction nucleotides: 12. The CDR3 DNA reads TGTGCCATCAGCACCGCGGGGGGCCCCTCTCCCTACGAGCAGTACTTC. It is translated as CAISTAGGPSPYEQYF.